This T cell receptor beta chain was recovered during a study of blood T cells in healthy people across ages. Study-level points and caveats: PBMCs went unsorted, and a conclusive naive versus antigen-experienced comparison was therefore prevented. Age advanced and TCR beta diversity per million T cells fell, roughly linearly.

This clonotype was seen more than once but under ten times. Its cognate antigen is unknown. Healthy individuals of Caucasian origin from Russia, aged roughly 6 to 100, served as donors. For the second PCR, which ran for 7 to 11 cycles, a sample-barcoded 5' primer and a J-beta primer mix were used. Each single sample gave us at least 2.5 million CDR3-containing paired-end reads. TCRdb re-called the 5' RACE reads through MiXCR, storing one row per CDR3 protein. Among roughly 1.6 million distinct CDR3 sequences listed, 34% were seen once. This CDR3 comprises 13 residues. The V end lost 5 bases, the J end lost 6 bases, and 13 bases lay between the germline ends. The germline gives CDR1 SEHNR, CDR2 FQNEAQ (reference sequence).

The chain joins TRBV7-9 to TRBJ1-2, with D unresolved. The receptor comes from a woman aged 25 to 39 in good health. Sequencing was carried out using blood. CDR3 amino acids: CASSASGWDGYTF. CDR3 DNA: TGTGCCAGCAGCGCCTCCGGGTGGGATGGCTACACCTTC.